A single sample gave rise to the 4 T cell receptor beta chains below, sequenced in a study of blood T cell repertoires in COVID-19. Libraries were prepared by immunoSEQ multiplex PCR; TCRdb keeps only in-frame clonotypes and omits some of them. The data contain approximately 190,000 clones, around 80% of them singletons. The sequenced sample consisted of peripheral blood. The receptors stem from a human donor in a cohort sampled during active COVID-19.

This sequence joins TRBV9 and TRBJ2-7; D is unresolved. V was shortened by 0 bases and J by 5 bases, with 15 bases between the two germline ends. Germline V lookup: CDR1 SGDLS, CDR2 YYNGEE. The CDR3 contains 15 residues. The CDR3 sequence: CASSVEISPLDEQYF. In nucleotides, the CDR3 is TGTGCCAGCAGCGTAGAAATTAGCCCTCTCGACGAGCAGTACTTC.

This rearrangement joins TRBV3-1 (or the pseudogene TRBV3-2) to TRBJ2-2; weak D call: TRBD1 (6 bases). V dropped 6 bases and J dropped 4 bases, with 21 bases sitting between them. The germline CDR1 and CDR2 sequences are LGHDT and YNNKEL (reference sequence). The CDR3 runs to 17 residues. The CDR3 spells CASSTTGPRGFTGELFF. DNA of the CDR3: TGTGCCAGCAGTACCACAGGGCCCCGAGGCTTCACCGGGGAGCTGTTTTTT.

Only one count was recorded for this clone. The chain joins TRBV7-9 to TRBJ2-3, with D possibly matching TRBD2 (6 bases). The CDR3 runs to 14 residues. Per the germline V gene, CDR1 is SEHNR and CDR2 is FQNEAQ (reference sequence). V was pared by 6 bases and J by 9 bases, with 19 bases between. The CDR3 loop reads CASRWGLGNWTQYF. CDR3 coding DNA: TGTGCCAGCAGATGGGGACTCGGGAATTGGACGCAGTATTTT.

This chain's CDR3 is CASSLGQNYGYTF. The CDR3 DNA reads as TGTGCCAGCAGCTTGGGACAGAACTATGGCTACACCTTC. V and J are TRBV7-8 and TRBJ1-2, with 7 nucleotides matching TRBD1. Per the germline V gene, CDR1 is SGHVS and CDR2 is FQNEAQ. This CDR3 region has 13 residues. The V segment lost 3 bases and the J segment 2 bases; nucleotides outside the gene matches: 0.